This T cell receptor (beta chain) was captured by sequencing in a study of blood T cell repertoires in COVID-19. Study-level information: Sites across the United States, Italy and Spain contributed samples from acute and convalescent COVID-19. Sample material is recorded as cDNA or gDNA derived from T cells, B-cell-depleted T cells, or PBMCs.

Per the original data handling: Researchers report that nucleated cell counts were estimated from reference gene primer amplification. Sequenced by immunoSEQ multiplex PCR; TCRdb stores in-frame clones only, minus some. Clone size and the V and J calls come from that table; the DNA yielded D and trimming. Here the sample spans tens of thousands of clones, approximately 80% being singletons. This clone was picked up a small number of times. This CDR3 comprises 15 residues. Germline CDR1 reads LNHDA; CDR2 reads SQIVND (reference sequence). Trimming took 7 bases from V and 4 from J, leaving 17 bases between them.

The sequence derives from a man between 65 and 85 years old with acute or convalescent COVID-19. The specimen sequenced was peripheral blood. The gene calls are TRBV19 and TRBJ1-5, with D perhaps TRBD1 (6 bases). For the CDR3, the DNA is TGTGCCAGTAACCCCGACAGGACCTCAAATCAGCCCCAGCATTTT. Its translation: CASNPDRTSNQPQHF.